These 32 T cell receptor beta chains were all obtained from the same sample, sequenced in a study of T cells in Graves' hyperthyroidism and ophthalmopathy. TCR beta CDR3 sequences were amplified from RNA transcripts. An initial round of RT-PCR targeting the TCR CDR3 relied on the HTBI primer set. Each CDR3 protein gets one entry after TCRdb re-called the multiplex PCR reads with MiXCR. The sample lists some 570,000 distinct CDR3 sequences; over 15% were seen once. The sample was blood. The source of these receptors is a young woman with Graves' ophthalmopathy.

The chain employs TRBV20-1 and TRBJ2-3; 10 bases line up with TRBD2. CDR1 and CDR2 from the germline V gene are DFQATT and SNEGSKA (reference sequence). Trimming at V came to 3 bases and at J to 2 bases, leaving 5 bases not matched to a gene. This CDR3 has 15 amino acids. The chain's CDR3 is CSASLAGGPTDTQYF. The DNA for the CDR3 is TGCAGTGCTAGTTTAGCGGGGGGCCCCACAGATACGCAGTATTTT.

The CDR3 coding sequence is TGTGCCAGTAGTACAGGTTCTAGCGGGACGGGTAATGAGCAGTTCTTC. It yields the protein CASSTGSSGTGNEQFF. V usage is TRBV19 and J usage is TRBJ2-1, with 9 bases fitting TRBD2. The CDR3 contains 16 residues. Germline assignment: CDR1 LNHDA and CDR2 SQIVND (reference sequence). V trimming: 4 bases; J trimming: 7 bases; junction bases outside the gene matches: 11.

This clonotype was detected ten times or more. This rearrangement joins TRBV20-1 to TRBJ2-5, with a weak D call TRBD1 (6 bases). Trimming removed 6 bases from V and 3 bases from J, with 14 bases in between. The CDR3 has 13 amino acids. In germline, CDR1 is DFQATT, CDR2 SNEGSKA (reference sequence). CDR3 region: CSASHRVKETQYF. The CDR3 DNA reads TGCAGTGCCTCACACAGGGTGAAAGAGACCCAGTACTTC.

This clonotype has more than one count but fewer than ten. The CDR3 nucleotides are TGTGCCAGCAGCGTAGCTGGCGGGAGACGGCAAGAGACCCAGTACTTC. Translation gives CASSVAGGRRQETQYF. The V call is TRBV9, the J call TRBJ2-5, with 7 bases lining up with TRBD2. The CDR3 has 16 amino acids. The ends lost 0 bases at V and 2 bases at J; junction bases unmatched: 7. Germline V gives CDR1 SGDLS, CDR2 YYNGEE.

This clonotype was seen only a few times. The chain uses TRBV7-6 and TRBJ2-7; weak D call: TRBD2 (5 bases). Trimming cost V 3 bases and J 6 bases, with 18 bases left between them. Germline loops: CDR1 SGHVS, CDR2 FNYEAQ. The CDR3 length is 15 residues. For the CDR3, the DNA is TGTGCCAGCAGCTTCGGGAATGAGGGAGCGGTCGAGCAGTACTTC. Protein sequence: CASSFGNEGAVEQYF.

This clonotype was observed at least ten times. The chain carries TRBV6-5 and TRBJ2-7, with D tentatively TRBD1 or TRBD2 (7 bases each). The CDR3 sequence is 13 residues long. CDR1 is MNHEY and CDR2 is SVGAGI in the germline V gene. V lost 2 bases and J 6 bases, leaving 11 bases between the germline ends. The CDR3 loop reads CASSYDREGEQYF. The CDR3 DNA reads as TGTGCCAGCAGTTACGACAGGGAGGGCGAGCAGTACTTC.

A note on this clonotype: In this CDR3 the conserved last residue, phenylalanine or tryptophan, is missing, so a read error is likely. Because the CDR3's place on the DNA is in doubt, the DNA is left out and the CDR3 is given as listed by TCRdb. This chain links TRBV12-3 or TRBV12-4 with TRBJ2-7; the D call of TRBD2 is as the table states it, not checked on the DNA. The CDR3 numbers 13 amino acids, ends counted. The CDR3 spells CASSSGSGIDRSL.

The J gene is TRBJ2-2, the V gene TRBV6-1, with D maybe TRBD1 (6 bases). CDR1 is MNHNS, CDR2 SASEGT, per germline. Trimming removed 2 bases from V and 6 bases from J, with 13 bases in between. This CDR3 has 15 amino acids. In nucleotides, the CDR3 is TGTGCCAGCAGTGAATTCTTACAGGGTCCCGGGGAGCTGTTTTTT. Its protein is CASSEFLQGPGELFF.

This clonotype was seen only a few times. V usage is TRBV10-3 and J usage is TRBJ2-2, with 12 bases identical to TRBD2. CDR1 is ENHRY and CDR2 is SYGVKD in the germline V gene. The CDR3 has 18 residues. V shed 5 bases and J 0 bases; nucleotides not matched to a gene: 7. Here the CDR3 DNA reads TGTGCCATCAGTTTGACTAGCGGGAGACCATCGAACACCGGGGAGCTGTTTTTT. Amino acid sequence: CAISLTSGRPSNTGELFF.

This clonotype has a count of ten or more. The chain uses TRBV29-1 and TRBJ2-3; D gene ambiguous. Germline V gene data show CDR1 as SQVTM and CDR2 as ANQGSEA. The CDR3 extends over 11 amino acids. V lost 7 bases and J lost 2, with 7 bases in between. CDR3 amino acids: CSARITDTQYF. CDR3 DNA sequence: TGCAGCGCCCGTATCACAGATACGCAGTATTTT.

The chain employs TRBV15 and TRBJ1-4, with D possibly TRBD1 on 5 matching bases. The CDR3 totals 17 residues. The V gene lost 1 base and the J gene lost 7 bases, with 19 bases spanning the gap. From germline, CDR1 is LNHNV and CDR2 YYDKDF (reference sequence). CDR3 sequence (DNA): TGTGCCACCAGCAGAGGTCTAATGTCTTCCGGGGGTGAAAAACTGTTTTTT. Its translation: CATSRGLMSSGGEKLFF.

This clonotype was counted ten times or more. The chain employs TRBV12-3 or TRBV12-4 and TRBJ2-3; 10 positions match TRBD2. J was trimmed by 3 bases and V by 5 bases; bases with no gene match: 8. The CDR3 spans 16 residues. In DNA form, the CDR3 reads TGTGCCAGCAGTCCTACTAGCGGGGCCGGTACAGATACGCAGTATTTT. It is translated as CASSPTSGAGTDTQYF.

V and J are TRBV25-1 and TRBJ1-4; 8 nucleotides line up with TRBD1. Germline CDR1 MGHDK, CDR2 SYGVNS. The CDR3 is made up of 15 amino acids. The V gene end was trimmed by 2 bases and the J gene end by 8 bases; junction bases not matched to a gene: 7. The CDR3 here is CASSEGTGKGEKLFF. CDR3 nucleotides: TGTGCCAGCAGTGAAGGGACAGGCAAAGGAGAAAAACTGTTTTTT. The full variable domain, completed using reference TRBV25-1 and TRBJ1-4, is EADIYQTPRYLVIGTGKKITLECSQTMGHDKMYWYQQDPGMELHLIHYSYGVNSTEKGDLSSESTVSRIRTEHFPLTLESARPSHTSQYLCASSEGTGKGEKLFFGSGTQLSVL.

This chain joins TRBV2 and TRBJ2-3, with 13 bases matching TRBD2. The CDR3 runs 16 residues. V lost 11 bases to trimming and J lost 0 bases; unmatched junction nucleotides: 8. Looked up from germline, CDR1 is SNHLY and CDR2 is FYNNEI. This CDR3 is CACQPGLAGSTDTQYF. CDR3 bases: TGTGCCTGTCAGCCGGGACTAGCGGGAAGCACAGATACGCAGTATTTT. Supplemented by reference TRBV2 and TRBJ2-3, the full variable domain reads EPEVTQTPSHQVTQMGQEVILRCVPISNHLYFYWYRQILGQKVEFLVSFYNNEISEKSEIFDDQFSVERPDGSNFTLKIRSTKLEDSAMYFCACQPGLAGSTDTQYFGPGTRLTVL.

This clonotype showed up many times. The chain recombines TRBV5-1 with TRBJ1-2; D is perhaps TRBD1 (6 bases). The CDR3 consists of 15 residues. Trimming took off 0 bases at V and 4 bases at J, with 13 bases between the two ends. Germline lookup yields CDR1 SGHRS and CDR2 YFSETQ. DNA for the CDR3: TGCGCCAGCAGCTTGGAGGGGGGTGAGAGCTATGGCTACACCTTC. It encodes CASSLEGGESYGYTF.

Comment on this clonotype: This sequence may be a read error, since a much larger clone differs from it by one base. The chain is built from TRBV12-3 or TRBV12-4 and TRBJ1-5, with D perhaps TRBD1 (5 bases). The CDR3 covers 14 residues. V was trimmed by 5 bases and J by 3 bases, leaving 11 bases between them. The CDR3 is CASSESGANQPQHF. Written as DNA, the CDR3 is TGTGCCAGCAGTGAATCCGGGGCCAATCAGCCCCAGCATTTT.

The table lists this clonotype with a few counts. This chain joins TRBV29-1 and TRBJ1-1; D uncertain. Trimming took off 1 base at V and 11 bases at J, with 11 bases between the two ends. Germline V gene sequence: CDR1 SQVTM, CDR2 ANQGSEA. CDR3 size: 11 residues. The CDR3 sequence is CSVEGPQRAFF. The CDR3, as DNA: TGCAGCGTTGAAGGACCTCAACGTGCTTTCTTT. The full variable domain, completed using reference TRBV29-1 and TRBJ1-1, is SAVISQKPSRDICQRGTSLTIQCQVDSQVTMMFWYRQQPGQSLTLIATANQGSEATYESGFVIDKFPISRPNLTFSTLTVSNMSPEDSSIYLCSVEGPQRAFFGQGTRLTVV.

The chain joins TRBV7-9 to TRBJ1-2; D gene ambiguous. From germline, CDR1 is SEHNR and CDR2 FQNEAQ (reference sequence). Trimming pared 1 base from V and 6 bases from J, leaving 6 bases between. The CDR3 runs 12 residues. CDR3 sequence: CASSLEHHGYTF. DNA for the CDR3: TGTGCCAGCAGCTTAGAGCACCATGGCTACACCTTC. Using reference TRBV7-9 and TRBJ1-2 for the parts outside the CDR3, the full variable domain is DTGVSQNPRHKITKRGQNVTFRCDPISEHNRLYWYRQTLGQGPEFLTYFQNEAQLEKSRLLSDRFSAERPKGSFSTLEIQRTEQGDSAMYLCASSLEHHGYTFGSGTRLTVV.

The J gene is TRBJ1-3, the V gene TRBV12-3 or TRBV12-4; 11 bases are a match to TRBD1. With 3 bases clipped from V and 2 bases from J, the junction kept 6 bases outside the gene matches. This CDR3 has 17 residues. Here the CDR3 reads CASSLGRTGGTGNTIYF. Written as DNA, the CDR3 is TGTGCCAGCAGTTTGGGACGGACAGGGGGCACTGGAAACACCATATATTTT.

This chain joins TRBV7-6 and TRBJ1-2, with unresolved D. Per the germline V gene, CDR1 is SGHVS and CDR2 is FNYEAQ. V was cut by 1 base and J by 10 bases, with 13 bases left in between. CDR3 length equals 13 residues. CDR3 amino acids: CASSLEGGSLYTF. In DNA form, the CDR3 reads TGTGCCAGCAGCTTAGAGGGAGGCAGCCTCTACACCTTC.

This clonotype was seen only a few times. The CDR3 sequence: CASGFQINTEAFF. The CDR3 DNA follows: TGTGCTAGTGGTTTTCAGATAAACACTGAAGCTTTCTTT. The chain combines TRBV12-5 with TRBJ1-1; D ambiguous. V lost 3 bases and J lost 2, with 7 bases in between. This CDR3 spans 13 amino acids. CDR1 LGHNT and CDR2 FRNRAP come from the germline V gene. The whole variable domain, remainder taken from reference TRBV12-5 and TRBJ1-1, is DARVTQTPRHKVTEMGQEVTMRCQPILGHNTVFWYRQTMMQGLELLAYFRNRAPLDDSGMPKDRFSAEMPDATLATLKIQPSEPRDSAVYFCASGFQINTEAFFGQGTRLTVV.

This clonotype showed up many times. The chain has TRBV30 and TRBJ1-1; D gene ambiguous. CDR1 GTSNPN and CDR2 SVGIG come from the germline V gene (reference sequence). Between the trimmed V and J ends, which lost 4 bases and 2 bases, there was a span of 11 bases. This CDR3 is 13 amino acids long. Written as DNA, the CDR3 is TGTGCCTGGAAAGTGTTCGGTAACACTGAAGCTTTCTTT. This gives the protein CAWKVFGNTEAFF.

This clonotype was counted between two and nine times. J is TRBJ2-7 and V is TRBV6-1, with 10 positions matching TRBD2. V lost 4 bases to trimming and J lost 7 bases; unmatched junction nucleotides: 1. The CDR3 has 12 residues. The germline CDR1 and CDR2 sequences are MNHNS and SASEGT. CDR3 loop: CASSGGLAEQYF. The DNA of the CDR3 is TGTGCCAGCAGTGGGGGACTAGCGGAGCAGTACTTC.

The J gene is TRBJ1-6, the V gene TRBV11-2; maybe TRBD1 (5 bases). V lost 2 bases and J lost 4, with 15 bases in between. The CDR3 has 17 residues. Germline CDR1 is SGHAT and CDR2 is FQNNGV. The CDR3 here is CASSLLALGAYNSPLHF. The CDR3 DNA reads TGTGCCAGCAGCTTATTGGCCCTCGGGGCATATAATTCACCCCTCCACTTT.

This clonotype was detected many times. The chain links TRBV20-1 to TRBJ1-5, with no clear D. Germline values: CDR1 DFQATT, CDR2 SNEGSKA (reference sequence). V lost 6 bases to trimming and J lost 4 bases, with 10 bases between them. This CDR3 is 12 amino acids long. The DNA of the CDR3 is TGCAGTGCCAGTACACCGAATCAGCCCCAGCATTTT. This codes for CSASTPNQPQHF.

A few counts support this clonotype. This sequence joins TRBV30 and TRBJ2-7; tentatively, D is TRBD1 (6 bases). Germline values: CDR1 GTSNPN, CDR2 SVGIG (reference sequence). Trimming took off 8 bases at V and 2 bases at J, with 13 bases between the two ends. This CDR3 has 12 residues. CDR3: CALGPGAYEQYF. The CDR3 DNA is TGTGCCCTGGGGCCAGGGGCCTACGAGCAGTACTTC.

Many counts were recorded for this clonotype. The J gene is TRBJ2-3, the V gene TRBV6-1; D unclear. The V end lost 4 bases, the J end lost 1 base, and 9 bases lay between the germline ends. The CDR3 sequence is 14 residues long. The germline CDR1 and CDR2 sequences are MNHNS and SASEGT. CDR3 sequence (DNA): TGTGCCAGCAGTGTGACAAGCGGCACAGATACGCAGTATTTT. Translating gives CASSVTSGTDTQYF.

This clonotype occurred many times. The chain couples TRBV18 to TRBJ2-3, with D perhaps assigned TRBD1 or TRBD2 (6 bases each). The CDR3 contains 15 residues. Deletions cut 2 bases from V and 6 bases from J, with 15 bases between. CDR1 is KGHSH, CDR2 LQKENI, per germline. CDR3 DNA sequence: TGTGCCAGCTCACCATCGGGGGCCGCCGGGGATACGCAGTATTTT. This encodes CASSPSGAAGDTQYF. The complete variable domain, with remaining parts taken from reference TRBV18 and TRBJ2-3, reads NAGVMQNPRHLVRRRGQEARLRCSPMKGHSHVYWYRQLPEEGLKFMVYLQKENIIDESGMPKERFSAEFPKEGPSILRIQQVVRGDSAAYFCASSPSGAAGDTQYFGPGTRLTVL.

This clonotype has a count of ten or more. The CDR3 DNA sequence: TGTGCCAGCAGCAAAGGGACTAGCGGGAGTAGAGAGACCCAGTACTTC. Protein sequence: CASSKGTSGSRETQYF. The chain joins TRBV28 to TRBJ2-5, with 14 bases matching TRBD2. Germline V gene sequence: CDR1 MDHEN, CDR2 SYDVKM. The trim removed 6 bases at V and 4 bases at J, leaving 7 bases unmatched. The CDR3 has 16 residues.

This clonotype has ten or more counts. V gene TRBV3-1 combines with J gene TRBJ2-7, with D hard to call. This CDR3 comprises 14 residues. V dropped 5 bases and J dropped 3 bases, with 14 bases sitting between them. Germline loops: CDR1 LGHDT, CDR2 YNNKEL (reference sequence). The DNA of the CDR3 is TGTGCCAGCAGCGCCCCCTGGGCGGACTACGAGCAGTACTTC. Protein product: CASSAPWADYEQYF.

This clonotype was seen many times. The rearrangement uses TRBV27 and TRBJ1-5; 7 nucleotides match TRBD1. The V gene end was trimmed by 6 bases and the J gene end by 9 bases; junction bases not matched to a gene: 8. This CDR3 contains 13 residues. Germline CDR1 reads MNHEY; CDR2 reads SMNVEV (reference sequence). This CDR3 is CASSDRAQGPQHF. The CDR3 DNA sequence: TGTGCCAGCAGCGACAGGGCTCAGGGGCCCCAGCATTTT.

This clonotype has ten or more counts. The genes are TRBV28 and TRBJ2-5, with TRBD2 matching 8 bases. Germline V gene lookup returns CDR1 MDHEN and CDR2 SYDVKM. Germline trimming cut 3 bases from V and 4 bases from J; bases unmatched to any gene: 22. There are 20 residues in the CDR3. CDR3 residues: CASSFETGLAVARDGETQYF. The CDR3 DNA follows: TGTGCCAGCAGTTTTGAAACAGGACTAGCTGTGGCAAGAGACGGAGAGACCCAGTACTTC.